The 29 T cell receptor beta chains given below trace back to one sample, sequenced in a study of blood T cell repertoires in COVID-19. Repertoires were generated with immunoSEQ multiplex PCR, while TCRdb's copy carries only in-frame clones and drops some. The table includes approximately 360,000 clones, approximately 87% detected once. Sample: PBMCs or T cells enriched from blood (not recorded which). All receptors come from a woman aged 25 to 39 with acute COVID-19.

The chain links TRBV9 to TRBJ1-6; D is undetermined. Per the germline V gene, CDR1 is SGDLS and CDR2 is YYNGEE. Trimming stripped 0 bases from V and 5 bases from J, with 6 bases between. The CDR3 covers 14 residues. CDR3: CASSVGRDNSPLHF. In DNA form, the CDR3 reads TGTGCCAGCAGCGTAGGACGGGATAATTCACCCCTCCACTTT.

J is TRBJ2-3 and V is TRBV12-3 or TRBV12-4; TRBD2 is a possible D gene (5 bases). The CDR3 is 13 residues long. The V gene lost 5 bases and the J gene lost 2 bases, with 8 bases spanning the gap. In DNA form, the CDR3 reads TGTGCCAGCAGTGAGGGATACACAGATACGCAGTATTTT. This encodes CASSEGYTDTQYF.

The gene calls are TRBV7-2 and TRBJ2-7, with 7 bases fitting TRBD1. The CDR3 contains 18 residues. J lost 5 bases, V lost 2 bases, and 18 bases had no gene match. The germline V gene encodes CDR1 SGHTA and CDR2 FQGNSA. The DNA for the CDR3 is TGTGCCAGCAGCTTACCTCTCCTCACCGGGACAGTGAGGGACGAGCAGTACTTC. Amino acid sequence: CASSLPLLTGTVRDEQYF.

The chain recombines TRBV28 with TRBJ2-7; tentative D call: TRBD2 (5 bases). The CDR3 totals 12 residues. Germline-derived CDR1 and CDR2 are MDHEN and SYDVKM. The germline V and J ends were trimmed by 4 bases and 6 bases, with 10 bases remaining between them. CDR3 region: CASSSSFGEQYF. DNA for the CDR3: TGTGCCAGCAGTTCTAGCTTTGGCGAGCAGTACTTC.

The CDR3 coding sequence is TGTGCCTGGAGCCGCGCAGGGTTTAACTATGGCTACACCTTC. This translates into CAWSRAGFNYGYTF. The chain combines TRBV30 with TRBJ1-2; TRBD1 is a possible D gene (5 bases). From germline, CDR1 is GTSNPN and CDR2 SVGIG (reference sequence). This CDR3 spans 14 amino acids. V was cut by 3 bases and J by 1 base, with 12 bases left in between.

The genes are TRBV30 and TRBJ1-2; a weak D match, TRBD1 (5 bases). Looked up from germline, CDR1 is GTSNPN and CDR2 is SVGIG (reference sequence). The CDR3 extends over 13 amino acids. V lost 4 bases to trimming and J lost 8 bases, with 17 bases between them. CDR3 DNA: TGTGCCTGGATGGGGGGGATCGCTGACGGCTACACCTTC. Protein product: CAWMGGIADGYTF.

The chain has TRBV7-9 and TRBJ1-4, with a possible D match to TRBD1 (6 bases). V was clipped by 5 bases and J by 4 bases, with 17 bases between them. The germline V gene encodes CDR1 SEHNR and CDR2 FQNEAQ (reference sequence). The CDR3 contains 16 residues. The CDR3 is CASSPKGGGHNEKLFF. For the CDR3, the DNA is TGTGCCAGCAGCCCCAAGGGGGGAGGGCATAATGAAAAACTGTTTTTT.

This rearrangement joins TRBV2 to TRBJ2-1; D perhaps matches TRBD1 (5 bases). V shed 6 bases and J shed 7 bases, with 10 bases lying between them. The CDR3 extends over 12 amino acids. Germline CDR1 reads SNHLY; CDR2 reads FYNNEI. CDR3 nucleotides: TGTGCCAGCAGACCCGACAGAAATGAGCAGTTCTTC. It yields the protein CASRPDRNEQFF.

The chain joins TRBV19 to TRBJ1-4; 10 bases map to TRBD1. Losses at the gene ends were 3 bases for V and 8 bases for J; bases not matched to a gene: 9. This CDR3 is built from 16 residues. Germline CDR1 is LNHDA and CDR2 is SQIVND (reference sequence). DNA of the CDR3: TGTGCCAGTAGTATCCCCCTCGGACAGGGGGGAGAAAAACTGTTTTTT. The encoded protein is CASSIPLGQGGEKLFF.

The genes are TRBV14 and TRBJ2-7, with 7 bases aligning to TRBD1. The CDR3 spans 14 residues. Germline CDR1 is SGHDN and CDR2 is FVKESK. V lost 5 bases to trimming and J lost 1 base; unmatched junction nucleotides: 5. This CDR3 reads CASSKQGISYEQYF. CDR3 DNA sequence: TGTGCCAGCAGCAAACAGGGGATATCCTACGAGCAGTACTTC.

This chain uses TRBV7-2 with TRBJ2-7; 11 bases agree with TRBD1. This CDR3 spans 14 amino acids. The ends lost 5 bases at V and 3 bases at J; junction bases unmatched: 3. Germline V lookup: CDR1 SGHTA, CDR2 FQGNSA. As DNA, the CDR3 is TGTGCCAGCAGCACCGGGACAGGGGGCTACGAGCAGTACTTC. Translating gives CASSTGTGGYEQYF.

The chain links TRBV2 to TRBJ1-1; D perhaps matches TRBD1 (6 bases). V lost 1 base and J 8 bases, leaving 14 bases between the germline ends. The CDR3 has 14 amino acids. The germline gives CDR1 SNHLY, CDR2 FYNNEI. The CDR3 spells CASSEVPGAQEAFF. CDR3 bases: TGTGCCAGCAGTGAAGTCCCAGGGGCCCAAGAAGCTTTCTTT.

The CDR3 DNA sequence: TGTGCCAGCAGCCCCCTGGGAGGTGGCTACACCTTC. Translation: CASSPLGGGYTF. The chain has TRBV7-9 and TRBJ1-2; no firm D call. V was cut by 5 bases and J by 7 bases, with 11 bases left in between. The length of the CDR3 is 12 residues. The V gene's germline CDR1 is SEHNR and CDR2 FQNEAQ (reference sequence).

The chain links TRBV9 to TRBJ1-4; D not certain. The V end was cut by 0 bases, the J end by 3 bases, with 9 bases between. This CDR3 has 15 residues. Germline CDR1 SGDLS, CDR2 YYNGEE. CDR3 nucleotides: TGTGCCAGCAGCGTAGGCGAGGTCGCTAATGAAAAACTGTTTTTT. Protein sequence: CASSVGEVANEKLFF.

This clone is a singleton in its sample. At one end the junction does not follow the germline gene, possibly because of a read error. The chain recombines TRBV24-1 with TRBJ1-2; D not certain. Germline V gene sequence: CDR1 KGHDR, CDR2 SFDVKD. This CDR3 is 13 amino acids long. The CDR3 protein is CATSALPGGVVAF. The CDR3 coding sequence is TGTGCCACCAGTGCCCTCCCAGGAGGTGTGGTAGCCTTC.

This clone was seen only a few times. The CDR3 sequence: CASTKKVGTEAFF. CDR3 nucleotides: TGTGCCAGCACTAAAAAGGTCGGGACTGAAGCTTTCTTT. The chain joins TRBV2 to TRBJ1-1; D call uncertain. Germline lookup yields CDR1 SNHLY and CDR2 FYNNEI. Trimming shortened V by 7 bases and J by 5 bases, and 14 bases separated the two germline ends. The CDR3 sequence is 13 residues long.

This rearrangement joins TRBV7-9 to TRBJ1-1, with D tentatively TRBD1 (5 bases). In germline, CDR1 is SEHNR, CDR2 FQNEAQ (reference sequence). This CDR3 comprises 15 residues. V was pared by 5 bases and J by 4 bases, with 17 bases between. In nucleotides, the CDR3 is TGTGCCAGCAGCCCTCCGGCGGCAAGGGGCACTGAAGCTTTCTTT. Its protein product is CASSPPAARGTEAFF.

The rearrangement joins TRBV5-1 to TRBJ2-2; weak D call: TRBD1 (5 bases). Germline lookup yields CDR1 SGHRS and CDR2 YFSETQ. This CDR3 is built from 15 residues. Trimming shortened V by 5 bases and J by 3 bases, and 14 bases separated the two germline ends. In DNA, the CDR3 is TGCGCCAGCAGTTCCGACAGTGGCTACACCGGGGAGCTGTTTTTT. Translated: CASSSDSGYTGELFF.

V and J are TRBV9 and TRBJ1-2; D remains unclear. This CDR3 has 11 residues. V gave up 4 bases and J gave up 8 bases, with 9 bases separating them. The germline gives CDR1 SGDLS, CDR2 YYNGEE. Here the CDR3 DNA reads TGTGCCAGCAGCTCCTTCCAGGGCTACACCTTC. It encodes CASSSFQGYTF.

The CDR3 region has the DNA TGCGCCAGCAGGGACCTTACAGGGCCTAGCAATCAGCCCCAGCATTTT. Protein: CASRDLTGPSNQPQHF. The chain uses TRBV10-2 and TRBJ1-5; tentative D call: TRBD1 (6 bases). This CDR3 region has 16 residues. Germline CDR1 reads WSHSY; CDR2 reads SAAADI. Between the trimmed V and J ends, which lost 6 bases and 0 bases, there was a span of 15 bases.

The chain has TRBV7-8 and TRBJ2-7; maybe TRBD2 (5 bases). The CDR3 totals 13 residues. Per germline, CDR1 SGHVS and CDR2 FQNEAQ. V lost 3 bases and J 1 base, leaving 7 bases between the germline ends. CDR3 nucleotides: TGTGCCAGCAGCTTCCCGGGGTCCTACGAGCAGTACTTC. Translated: CASSFPGSYEQYF.

This clone appeared once. This chain uses TRBV6-5 with TRBJ2-5, with D uncertain. This CDR3 region has 12 residues. Germline V gene data show CDR1 as MNHEY and CDR2 as SVGAGI. V was pared by 0 bases and J by 4 bases, with 3 bases between. The CDR3: CASSYSRETQYF. The DNA for the CDR3 is TGTGCCAGCAGTTACTCTCGAGAGACCCAGTACTTC.

The chain has TRBV19 and TRBJ2-1, with 8 bases that match TRBD2. The junction had 11 bases not matched to a gene; V was cut back by 6 bases and J by 10 bases. From germline, CDR1 is LNHDA and CDR2 SQIVND (reference sequence). CDR3 length: 14 residues. CDR3 region: CASSPSGGPWEQFF. The CDR3 nucleotides are TGTGCCAGTAGCCCCTCGGGGGGGCCTTGGGAGCAGTTCTTC.

The CDR3 reads CASSSPVRDTGELFF. CDR3 DNA: TGTGCCAGCAGCTCCCCCGTTCGGGACACCGGGGAGCTGTTTTTT. The V call is TRBV5-6, the J call TRBJ2-2; D gene uncertain. V lost 3 bases and J lost 3, with 12 bases in between. The CDR3 runs 15 residues. Germline CDR1 and CDR2: SGHDT and YYEEEE.

The CDR3 DNA reads TGTGCCAGCAGCAATTCAGGGAAAGGAAACACCATATATTTT. Protein sequence: CASSNSGKGNTIYF. This rearrangement joins TRBV5-6 to TRBJ1-3, with D possibly being TRBD1 (5 bases). Germline lookup yields CDR1 SGHDT and CDR2 YYEEEE. The CDR3 totals 14 residues. Trimming shortened V by 4 bases and J by 4 bases, and 12 bases separated the two germline ends.

This clone was picked up one time. V usage is TRBV10-3 and J usage is TRBJ2-7; possibly TRBD2 for D (5 bases). Germline V gene data show CDR1 as ENHRY and CDR2 as SYGVKD. Trimming took 6 bases from V and 3 from J, leaving 18 bases between them. The CDR3 contains 15 residues. Here the CDR3 reads CAISGEPTGLYEQYF. The CDR3 bases are TGTGCCATCAGCGGGGAACCGACGGGCCTCTACGAGCAGTACTTC.

The V gene is TRBV7-2, the J gene TRBJ1-6; D unclear. The CDR3 has 13 residues. Trimming removed 5 bases from V and 11 bases from J, with 13 bases in between. The V gene's germline CDR1 is SGHTA and CDR2 FQGNSA. The CDR3, as DNA: TGTGCCAGCAGCACCCTCAGTGAAACACCCCTCCACTTT. Amino acids: CASSTLSETPLHF.

The V and J genes are TRBV27 and TRBJ2-7; 10 bases agree with TRBD1. CDR1 is MNHEY, CDR2 SMNVEV, per germline (reference sequence). The CDR3 length is 16 residues. The V gene end was trimmed by 3 bases and the J gene end by 5 bases; junction bases not matched to a gene: 10. CDR3 bases: TGTGCCAGCAGTTTCATACCGGGACAGGGGAAAAACGAGCAGTACTTC. The encoded protein is CASSFIPGQGKNEQYF.

The gene calls are TRBV7-8 and TRBJ1-5, with D perhaps TRBD1 (6 bases). V was pared by 8 bases and J by 4 bases, with 24 bases between. This CDR3 comprises 17 residues. The V gene's germline CDR1 is SGHVS and CDR2 FQNEAQ. The CDR3 nucleotides read TGTGCCAGCTCAAGGCCCCTTGACAGGAGAATTAATCAGCCCCAGCATTTT. It yields the protein CASSRPLDRRINQPQHF.